A selection of T cell receptor beta chains follows, all from one sample in a study of T cell responses to AZD1222 COVID-19 vaccine. Here immunoSEQ multiplex PCR was the method, and the copy in TCRdb shows in-frame clones only, minus some. The sample shows fewer than 150,000 clones, 80% to 90% of them seen only once. The sequencing here drew on peripheral blood, taken 28 days after the second AZD1222 dose. Receptor source: an adult who received the AZD1222 COVID-19 vaccine. CDR3s include the opening cysteine and the closing phenylalanine or tryptophan. Each record gives: V gene, J gene, CDR3 protein.

TRBV7-9,TRBJ1-3,CASSSSSSGNTIYF
TRBV12-3/TRBV12-4,TRBJ1-2,CASRALYGYTF
TRBV3-1/TRBV3-2,TRBJ1-1,CASSRTGSGTEAFF
TRBV18,TRBJ1-3,CASSPGTGNGNTIYF
TRBV3-1/TRBV3-2,TRBJ1-5,CASSQGTDNQPQHF
TRBV6-5,TRBJ2-2,CASSQIPGELFF
TRBV10-3,TRBJ1-1,CAIREGDTEAFF
TRBV12-3/TRBV12-4,TRBJ1-5,CASSSRGYQPQHF
TRBV7-2,TRBJ1-1,CASSGTRGPTEAFF
TRBV30,TRBJ1-4,CAWGGQGSEKLFF
TRBV10-3,TRBJ1-1,CAISETQAEAFF
TRBV4-2,TRBJ1-5,CASSQGDRINQPQHF
TRBV18,TRBJ1-5,CASSPGVSGGLQPQHF
TRBV5-1,TRBJ1-1,CASSRNTGDTEAFF
TRBV29-1,TRBJ1-2,CSVRPILGYRYTF
TRBV15,TRBJ2-1,CATRIQQRDEQFF
TRBV29-1,TRBJ2-1,CSVGGGEVAPGNEQFF
TRBV18,TRBJ2-3,CASSHSGGTSPPQYF
TRBV7-9,TRBJ2-7,CASSPTAAYEQYF
TRBV12-5,TRBJ1-1,CASGLTPTGRNTEAFF
TRBV10-1,TRBJ1-1,CASSARQDTEAFF
TRBV29-1,TRBJ2-7,CSGLAASYEQYF
TRBV5-6,TRBJ1-1,CASRMGGMNTEAFF
TRBV19,TRBJ1-6,CASSPGGLGSPLHF
TRBV29-1,TRBJ1-1,CSVGPPERDTEAFF
TRBV7-2,TRBJ1-2,CASSPQGGLNYGYTF
TRBV9,TRBJ1-2,CASSPGQPRDGYTF
TRBV5-4,TRBJ2-1,CASSLERATDNEQFF
TRBV10-3,TRBJ1-3,CAISEFPGQGIDTMYF
TRBV6-5,TRBJ1-5,CASSPGQGMNQPQHF
TRBV18,TRBJ2-3,CASSPDRGTDTQYF
TRBV7-9,TRBJ2-7,CASRQGTYEQYF
TRBV6-5,TRBJ1-2,CASRRTGKGYTF
TRBV7-9,TRBJ2-1,CASSLGQAAYNEQFF
TRBV18,TRBJ2-7,CASSPTQGDHEQYF
TRBV7-8,TRBJ2-2,CASSGAGGLNTGELFF
TRBV21-1,TRBJ1-5,CASSKGGGPTSNQPQHF
TRBV11-2,TRBJ2-5,CASSSPDGGEETQYF
TRBV2,TRBJ2-5,CASMSMETQYF
TRBV19,TRBJ1-1,CASSLSRTEAFF
TRBV7-9,TRBJ1-3,CASSYNLNTIYF
TRBV21-1,TRBJ2-1,CASSNSLAGNNEQFF
TRBV4-2,TRBJ1-5,CASSQDRGQQPQHF
TRBV7-8,TRBJ2-1,CASSPGRRKMFF
TRBV7-9,TRBJ2-7,CASSFTYEQYF
TRBV5-1,TRBJ2-5,CASSKGQGEETQYF
TRBV5-5,TRBJ2-7,CASSLAPPTGGEQYF
TRBV19,TRBJ1-1,CATGYTEAFF
TRBV20-1,TRBJ1-4,CSVESYEKLFF
TRBV19,TRBJ2-7,CASSYGDWTYEQYF
TRBV21-1,TRBJ1-2,CASSKAGQGAGYGYTF